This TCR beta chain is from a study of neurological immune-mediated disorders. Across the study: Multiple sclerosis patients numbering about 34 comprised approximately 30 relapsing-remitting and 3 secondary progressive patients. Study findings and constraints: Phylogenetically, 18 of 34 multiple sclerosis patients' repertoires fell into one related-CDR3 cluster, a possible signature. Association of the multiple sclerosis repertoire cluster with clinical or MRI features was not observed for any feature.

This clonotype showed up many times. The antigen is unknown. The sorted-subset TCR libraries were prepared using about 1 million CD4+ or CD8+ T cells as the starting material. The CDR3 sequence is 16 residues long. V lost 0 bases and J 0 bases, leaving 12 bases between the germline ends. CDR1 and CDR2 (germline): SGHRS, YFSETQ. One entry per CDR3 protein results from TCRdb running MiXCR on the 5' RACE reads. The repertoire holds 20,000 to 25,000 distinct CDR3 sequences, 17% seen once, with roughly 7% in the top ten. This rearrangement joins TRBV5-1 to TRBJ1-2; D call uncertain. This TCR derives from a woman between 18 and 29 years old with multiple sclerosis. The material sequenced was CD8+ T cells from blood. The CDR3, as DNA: TGCGCCAGCAGCTTGGCTTCGGCCCCTCCTAACTATGGCTACACCTTC. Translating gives CASSLASAPPNYGYTF.